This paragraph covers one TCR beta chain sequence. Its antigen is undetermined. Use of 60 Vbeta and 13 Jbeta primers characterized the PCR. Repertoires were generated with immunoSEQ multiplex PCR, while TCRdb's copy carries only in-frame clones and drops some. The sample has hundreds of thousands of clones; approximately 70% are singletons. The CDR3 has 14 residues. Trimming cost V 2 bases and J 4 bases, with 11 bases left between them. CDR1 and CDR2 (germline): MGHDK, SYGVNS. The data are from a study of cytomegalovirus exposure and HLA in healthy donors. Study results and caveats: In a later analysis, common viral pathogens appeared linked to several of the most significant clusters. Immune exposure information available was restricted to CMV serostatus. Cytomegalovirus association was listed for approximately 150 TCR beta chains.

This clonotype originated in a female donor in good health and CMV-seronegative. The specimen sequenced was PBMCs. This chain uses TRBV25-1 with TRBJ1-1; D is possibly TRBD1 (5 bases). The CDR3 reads CASSEPVGLTEAFF. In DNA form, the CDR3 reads TGTGCCAGCAGTGAACCCGTGGGGCTCACTGAAGCTTTCTTT.